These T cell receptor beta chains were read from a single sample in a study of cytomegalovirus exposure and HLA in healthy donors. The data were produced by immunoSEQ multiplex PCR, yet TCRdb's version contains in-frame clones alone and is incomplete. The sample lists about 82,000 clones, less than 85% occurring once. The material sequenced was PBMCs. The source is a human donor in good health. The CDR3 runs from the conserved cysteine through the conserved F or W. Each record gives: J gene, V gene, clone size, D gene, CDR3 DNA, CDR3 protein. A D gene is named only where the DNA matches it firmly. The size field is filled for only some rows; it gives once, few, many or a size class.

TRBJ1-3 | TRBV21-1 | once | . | TGTGCCAGCAGCAAGCCCGGACACTTCAGCTCTGGAAACACCATATATTTT | CASSKPGHFSSGNTIYF
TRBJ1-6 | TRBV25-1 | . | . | TGTGCCAGCAGTGATGGGAGCTCCTATAATTCACCCCTCCACTTT | CASSDGSSYNSPLHF
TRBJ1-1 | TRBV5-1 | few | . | TGCGCCAGCAGCTTGAGGAGGATGAACACTGAAGCTTTCTTT | CASSLRRMNTEAFF
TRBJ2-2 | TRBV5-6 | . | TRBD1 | TGTGCCAGCAGCTGGGACAGCACCGGGGAGCTGTTTTTT | CASSWDSTGELFF
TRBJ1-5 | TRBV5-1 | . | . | TGCGCCAGCAGCTTCACGGGACTCAATCAGCCCCAGCATTTT | CASSFTGLNQPQHF
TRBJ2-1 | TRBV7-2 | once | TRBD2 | TGTGCCAGCAGCTTAAGTGCGGGGGGGCCCTACAATGAGCAGTTCTTC | CASSLSAGGPYNEQFF
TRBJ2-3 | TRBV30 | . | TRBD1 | TGTGCCTGGAGTTTGACAGGGACCACAGATACGCAGTATTTT | CAWSLTGTTDTQYF
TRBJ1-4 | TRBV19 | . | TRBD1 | TGTGCCAGTAGTATACCTACAGGGGTTGCAACTAATGAAAAACTGTTTTTT | CASSIPTGVATNEKLFF
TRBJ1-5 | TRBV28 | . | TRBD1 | TGTGCCAGCAGTTCCCCAACAGGGGCTTATAGCAATCAGCCCCAGCATTTT | CASSSPTGAYSNQPQHF
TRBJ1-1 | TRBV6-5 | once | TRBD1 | TGTGCCAACAGTTCAAGCAGGGGGGAGAACACTGAAGCTTTCTTT | CANSSSRGENTEAFF
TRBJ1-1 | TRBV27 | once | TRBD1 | TGTGCCAGCAGTTTCACAGGGGGCAACACTGAAGCTTTCTTT | CASSFTGGNTEAFF
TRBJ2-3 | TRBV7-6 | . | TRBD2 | TGTGCCAGCAGCTTAGCTCTTACGGGGACTACCACAGATACGCAGTATTTT | CASSLALTGTTTDTQYF
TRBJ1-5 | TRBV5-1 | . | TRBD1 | TGCGCCAGCAGCTTGGAGCCGACAGGGTTGGGTCAGCCCCAGCATTTT | CASSLEPTGLGQPQHF
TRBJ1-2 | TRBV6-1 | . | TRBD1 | TGTGCCAGCAGTGGAGTAGACAGGGTCGGATACGGCTACACCTTC | CASSGVDRVGYGYTF
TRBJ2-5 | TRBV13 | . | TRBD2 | TGTGCCAGCAGCCCCGGGACTAGCGGGGGGTGGGGAGAGACCCAGTACTTC | CASSPGTSGGWGETQYF
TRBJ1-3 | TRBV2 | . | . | TGTGCCAGCCGTGAGGGGACACCCACCATATATTTT | CASREGTPTIYF
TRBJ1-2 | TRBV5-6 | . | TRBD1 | TGTGCCAGCAGCTTGATGACAGGGGGGTATGGCTACACCTTC | CASSLMTGGYGYTF
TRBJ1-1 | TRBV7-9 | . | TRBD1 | TGTGCCAGCAGCTTGACAGGGGGAAACACTGAAGCTTTCTTT | CASSLTGGNTEAFF
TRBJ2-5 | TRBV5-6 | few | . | TGTGCCAGCAGCTTGTACTCAGGGAAGGAGACCCAGTACTTC | CASSLYSGKETQYF
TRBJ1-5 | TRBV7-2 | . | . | TGTGCCAGCAGCCCAAGACAGAGAAATCAGCCCCAGCATTTT | CASSPRQRNQPQHF
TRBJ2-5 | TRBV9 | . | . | TGTGCCAGCAGCCCCGGCTCGGGGGGCGGGGAGACCCAGTACTTC | CASSPGSGGGETQYF
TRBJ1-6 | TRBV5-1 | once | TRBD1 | TGCGCCAGCAGGGCGGACAGGGGGGGTCTCAGGGAATCACCCCTCCACTTT | CASRADRGGLRESPLHF
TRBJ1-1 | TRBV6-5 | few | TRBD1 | TGTGCCAGCAGTTATTTGGGGACAGCGAACACTGAAGCTTTCTTT | CASSYLGTANTEAFF
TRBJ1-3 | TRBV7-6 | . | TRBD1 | TGTGCCAGCAGCTTAGGCTGGGGCAGGGGGTTTGTGTCTGGAAACACCATATATTTT | CASSLGWGRGFVSGNTIYF
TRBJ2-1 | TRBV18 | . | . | TGTGCCAGCTCACCAGCATGGACGTTCGACAGCCTAAACAATGAGCAGTTCTTC | CASSPAWTFDSLNNEQFF
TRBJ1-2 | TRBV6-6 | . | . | TGTGCCAGCAGTTCAAACACAGATTTTGGGTATGGCTACACCTTC | CASSSNTDFGYGYTF
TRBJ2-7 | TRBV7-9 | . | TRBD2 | TGTGCCAGCAGCTTGGGGACTAGTCCCTACGAGCAGTACTTC | CASSLGTSPYEQYF
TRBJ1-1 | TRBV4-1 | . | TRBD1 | TGCGCCAGCAGCCAAGATTGGGCCGAGAGGACAGGGGGCTGGAACACTGAAGCTTTCTTT | CASSQDWAERTGGWNTEAFF
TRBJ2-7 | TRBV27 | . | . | TGTGCCAGCAGTTCCCCATCGACAGTGGGGCTTCGTGAGCAGTACTTC | CASSSPSTVGLREQYF
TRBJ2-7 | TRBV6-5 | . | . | TGTGCCAGCAGCCCTCTCGGGGGTTACGAGCAGTACTTC | CASSPLGGYEQYF
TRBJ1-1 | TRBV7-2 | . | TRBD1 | TGTGCCAGCAGCTTAGAGGACAGGAAAGCTTTCTTT | CASSLEDRKAFF
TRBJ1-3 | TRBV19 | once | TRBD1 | TGTGCCAGTACGGGGACAGGGCAAAGGACCATATATTTT | CASTGTGQRTIYF
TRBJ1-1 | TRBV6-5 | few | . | TGTGCCAGCAGTTACGTGGACCGGGGCACTGAAGCTTTCTTT | CASSYVDRGTEAFF
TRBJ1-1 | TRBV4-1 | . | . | TGCGCCAGCAGCCAAGATCAGGGTTACACTGAAGCTTTCTTT | CASSQDQGYTEAFF
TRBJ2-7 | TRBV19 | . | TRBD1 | TGTGCCAGTAGTAAAAACCGACAGGGTTCCCGGATCTACGAGCAGTACTTC | CASSKNRQGSRIYEQYF
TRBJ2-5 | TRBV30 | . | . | TGTGCCTGGACGCAGTGGGTGGGGGAGGCCCAGTACTTC | CAWTQWVGEAQYF
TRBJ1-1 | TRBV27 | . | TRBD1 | TGTGCCAGCAGTACGGGACAGGGGGTCACTGAAGCTCTCTTT | CASSTGQGVTEALF
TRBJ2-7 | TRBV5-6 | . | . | TGTGCCAGCAGCTTACGGGGTTACGAGCAGTACTTC | CASSLRGYEQYF
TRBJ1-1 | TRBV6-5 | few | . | TGTGCCAGCAGTTACGGGAGAAACACTGAAGCTTTCTTT | CASSYGRNTEAFF
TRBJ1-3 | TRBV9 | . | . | TGTGCCAGCAGCGAGCCGGGGGGGCCTGGAAACACCATATATTTT | CASSEPGGPGNTIYF
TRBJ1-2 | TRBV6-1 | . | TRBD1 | TGTGCCAGCAGGACCCCAGGGGGAGGCTACACCTTC | CASRTPGGGYTF
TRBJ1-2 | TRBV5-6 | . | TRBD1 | TGTGCCAGCAGTCCGCAGGGGGTATATGGCTACACCTTC | CASSPQGVYGYTF
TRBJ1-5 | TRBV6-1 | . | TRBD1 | TGTGCCACCTCGAGGACAGGATTTAATCAGCCCCAGCATTTT | CATSRTGFNQPQHF
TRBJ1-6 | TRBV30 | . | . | TGTGCCTGGAGTGTAGGGGGTTTGAGCTCCTATAATTCACCCCTCCACTTT | CAWSVGGLSSYNSPLHF
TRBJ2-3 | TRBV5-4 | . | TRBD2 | TGTGCCAGCAGCTCAGAGCGGGGGGCGGGCACGCAGTATTTT | CASSSERGAGTQYF
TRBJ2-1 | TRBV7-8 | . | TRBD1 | TGTGCCAGCAGCCGGGGACAGTACAATGAGCAGTTCTTC | CASSRGQYNEQFF
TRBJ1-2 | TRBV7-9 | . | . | TGTGCCAGCAGCTTAGCGCTAGGCCCATTCGGCTACACCTTC | CASSLALGPFGYTF
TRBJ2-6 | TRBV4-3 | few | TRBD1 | TGCGCCAGCAGCCGATTAACCGCCGGGACAGGGGGGGGAACTGGGGCCAACGTCCTGACTTTC | CASSRLTAGTGGGTGANVLTF
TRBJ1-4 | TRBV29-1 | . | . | TGCAGCGTTGAACTGCAGACAACTAATGAAAAACTGTTTTTT | CSVELQTTNEKLFF
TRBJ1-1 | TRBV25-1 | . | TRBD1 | TGTGCCAGCGCTTCGGACAGGGGGCTGGGCACTGAAGCTTTCTTT | CASASDRGLGTEAFF
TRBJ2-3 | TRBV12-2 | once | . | TGTGCAAGTCGCCCTAGCGCGGGCATTAGCACAGATACGCAGTATTTT | CASRPSAGISTDTQYF
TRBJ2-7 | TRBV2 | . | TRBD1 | TGTGCCAGCAGTCGGGACAGGGGCACCTACGAGCAGTACTTC | CASSRDRGTYEQYF
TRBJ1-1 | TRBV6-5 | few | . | TGTGCCAGCAGATTAACAGGGATGAACACTGAAGCTTTCTTT | CASRLTGMNTEAFF
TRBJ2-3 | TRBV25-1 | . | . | TGTGCCAGCAGTGAAATAGCGGCCACAGATACGCAGTATTTT | CASSEIAATDTQYF